This paragraph covers one T cell receptor beta chain sequence. Unmatched junction bases numbered 12, after V lost 4 bases and J lost 3 bases. Germline CDR1 reads PRHDT; CDR2 reads FYEKMQ (reference sequence). CDR3 size: 17 residues. The entry originates in a study of T cell changes during pregnancy in multiple sclerosis. TCRdb's table, derived via immunoSEQ multiplex PCR, lists solely in-frame clones and lacks some. The table includes under 50,000 clones, almost 95% detected once. This sequence joins TRBV13 and TRBJ2-1; 7 bases are a match to TRBD1. The material sequenced was CD8+ T cells from peripheral blood mononuclear cells, taken in the first trimester of pregnancy. The TCR was taken from a female donor with multiple sclerosis, enrolled in a pregnancy study. CDR3 sequence (DNA): TGTGCCAGCAGCTACTGGAGTACAGGGGACCGCTACAATGAGCAGTTCTTC. Translation gives CASSYWSTGDRYNEQFF.